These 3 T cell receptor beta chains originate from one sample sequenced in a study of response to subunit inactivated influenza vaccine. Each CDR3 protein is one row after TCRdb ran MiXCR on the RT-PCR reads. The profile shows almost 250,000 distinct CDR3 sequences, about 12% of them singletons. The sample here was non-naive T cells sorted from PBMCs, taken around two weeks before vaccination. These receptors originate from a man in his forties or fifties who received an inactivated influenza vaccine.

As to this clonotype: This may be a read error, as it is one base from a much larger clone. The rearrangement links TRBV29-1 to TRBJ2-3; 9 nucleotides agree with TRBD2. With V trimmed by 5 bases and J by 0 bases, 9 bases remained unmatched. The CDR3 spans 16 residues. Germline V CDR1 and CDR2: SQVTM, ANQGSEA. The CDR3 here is CSVTGGTSGSTDTQYF. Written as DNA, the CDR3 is TGCAGCGTTACAGGAGGAACTAGCGGGAGCACAGATACGCAGTATTTT.

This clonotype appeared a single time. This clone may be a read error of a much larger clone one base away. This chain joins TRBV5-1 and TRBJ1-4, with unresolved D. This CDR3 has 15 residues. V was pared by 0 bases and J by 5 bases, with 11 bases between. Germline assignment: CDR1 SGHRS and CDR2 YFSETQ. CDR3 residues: CASSLVVGANEKLFF. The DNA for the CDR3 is TGCGCCAGCAGCTTGGTTGTGGGCGCCAATGAAAAACTGTTTTTT. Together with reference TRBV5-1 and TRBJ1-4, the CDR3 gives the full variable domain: KAGVTQTPRYLIKTRGQQVTLSCSPISGHRSVSWYQQTPGQGLQFLFEYFSETQRNKGNFPGRFSGRQFSNSRSEMNVSTLELGDSALYLCASSLVVGANEKLFFGSGTQLSVL.

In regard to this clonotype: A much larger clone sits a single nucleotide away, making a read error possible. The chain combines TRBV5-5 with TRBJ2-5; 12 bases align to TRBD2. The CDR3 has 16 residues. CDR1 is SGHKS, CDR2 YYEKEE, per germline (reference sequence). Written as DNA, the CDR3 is TGTGCCAGCATCTTGGTCCTAGCGGGAGGGCCGGAGACCCAGTACTTC. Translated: CASILVLAGGPETQYF.